The sequence of this T cell receptor (beta chain) was determined in a study of shared clonotypes between healthy human individuals (TCRdb year 2020). The study in broad terms: The cohort comprised a couple of women and a few men aged 18 to 49 years. For each donor, CD4 naive and CD4 memory were each run on three plates, CD8 naive on two plates, and CD8 memory on one plate. Blood TCR repertoires of a handful of healthy adults were deeply sequenced to estimate repertoire size and the extent of clonotype sharing between individuals. Different laboratories and diverse techniques were used to prepare libraries and sequence TCR repertoires, to increase sequencing depth and limit assay-specific biases. Per donor, leukapheresis produced somewhere between about 0.85 and 8.9 billion PBMCs.

CD8 naive samples consisted of CD45RO-negative cells that were positively selected for CCR7, yielding a CD45RA+CCR7+ population without TemRA cells. The donors were healthy, HIV-negative adults who had no recently reported acute infections or vaccinations. All donors were Caucasian adults living in Nashville, Tennessee, USA. Blood was obtained by leukapheresis, after which PBMCs were separated by Ficoll-Histopaque density gradient centrifugation and cryopreserved in liquid nitrogen vapor phase. Analytical flow cytometry was used to check the purity and quantity of every magnetically sorted T cell population. From each sorted fraction, genomic DNA was isolated and quantified by UV absorbance on a Nanodrop 2000c. The investigation overall reported the following: Higher generation probabilities were observed for clonotypes shared by all four sorted-subset donors than for non-shared clonotypes. Around 5% of naive CD4, 3.5% of naive CD8, approximately 2.2% of memory CD4, and about 0.4% of memory CD8 clonotypes were shared across four donors. Sampling was limited to blood, and TCR repertoires in tissue likely differ from TCR repertoires in blood. Based on pairwise subsampling, the degree of clonotype sharing among donors was expected to be affected by sequencing depth. The small number of donors limited the genetic and exposure-history diversity represented. Even with the large sequencing depth, rarefaction of the sorted-subset datasets indicated that sequencing was incomplete. Estimated clonotype richness was generally larger for naive than for memory subsets.

On this clone: It lacks a known antigen. No clone much larger than this one lies a single base away; base qualities are absent.

Unmatched junction bases come to 13, with V trimmed by 0 bases and J by 1 base. The germline V gene encodes CDR1 MGHRA and CDR2 YSYEKL. The CDR3 contains 19 residues, cysteine and phenylalanine counted. The DNA shown is the 57-base CDR3, in frame from base 1. Using the deep immunoSEQ assay, TCR CDR3 regions were amplified from genomic DNA by multiplex PCR. Extracted genomic DNA from each cell subset was spread evenly across all wells of several immunoSEQ 96-well plates, with each plate serving as a replicate. For sorted subsets, each replicate PCR was loaded with about 200 ng genomic DNA, equivalent to some 27,000 T cell genomes. Purified libraries were quantified with a Qubit 3.0 fluorometer, sized on a Bioanalyzer 2100, and re-quantified with the KAPA Library Quantification kit. Each immunoSEQ 96-well plate was sequenced on its own single-read 150-cycle Illumina NextSeq 550 flow cell. As for the original processing: Because only junctional sequences without quality scores were contained in the immunoSEQ output, filtering matching that applied to full-length reads could not be performed. Sequences were annotated with PyIR, a Python wrapper for IgBLAST v1.9, and V/J genes and CDR3 were assigned using IMGT germline references. Reads with weak V/J assignments (E-value above 1e-6), missing CDR3, stop codons, out-of-frame junctions, or ambiguous translated residues were removed. V3J clonotypes were defined as sequences sharing an identical inferred V gene, J gene, and CDR3 amino acid sequence. Percentage overlap between repertoires was calculated by dividing the number of shared unique clonotypes by the size of the smaller repertoire. Richness of each repertoire was evaluated using RTK rarefaction, the Chao1 estimator, and Recon v2.1 estimates of unobserved clonotypes. Generation probabilities were computed with OLGA for all TCRbeta clonotypes obtained by the gDNA method from several donors. TCRdb carries this immuneACCESS record with in-frame sequences only. Its versions omit some clonotypes, under half of them owing to an unresolved V gene in the studies checked, with the rest unexplained. V and J calls plus clone size are reproduced from that table; the DNA served to infer D and trimming. The sample records 500,000 to 700,000 clones, about 95% of which are singletons. The top ten clonotypes cover approximately 0.12% of the sample.

Sequencing used naive CD8+ T cells sorted from blood. In light of the paper, this sample's cell subset or site label describes: CD45RA+CCR7+. The sequence derives from a woman aged 30 to 39 in good health. The chain is assembled from TRBV4-1 and TRBJ1-2; TRBD1 aligns with 8 central bases. CDR3 protein: CASSQEGGVFGTGNYGYTF. The DNA sequence is given as TGCGCCAGCAGCCAAGAAGGGGGTGTTTTCGGGACAGGTAACTATGGCTACACCTTC.